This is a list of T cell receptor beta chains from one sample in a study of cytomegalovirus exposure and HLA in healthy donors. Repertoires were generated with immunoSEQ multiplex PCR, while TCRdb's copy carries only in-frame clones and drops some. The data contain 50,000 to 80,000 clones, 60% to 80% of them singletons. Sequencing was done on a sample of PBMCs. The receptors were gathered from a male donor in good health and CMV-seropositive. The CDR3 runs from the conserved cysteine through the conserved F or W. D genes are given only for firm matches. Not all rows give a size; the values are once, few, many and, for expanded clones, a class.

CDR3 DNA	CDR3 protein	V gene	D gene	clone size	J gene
TGTGCCAGCTCACCAAGGACAGGGGATAATCAGCCCCAGCATTTT	CASSPRTGDNQPQHF	TRBV18	TRBD1	.	TRBJ1-5
TGTGCCAGCAGTCCACCGAGCGGGGGGCTGAATACGCAGTATTTT	CASSPPSGGLNTQYF	TRBV28	TRBD2	.	TRBJ2-3
TGTGCCAGCAGCGAAAATCCGGGACTTGGCTCTGGGGCCAACGTCCTGACTTTC	CASSENPGLGSGANVLTF	TRBV2	.	.	TRBJ2-6
TGTGCCAGCGCCCCAACAAAGACCTACGAGCAGTACTTC	CASAPTKTYEQYF	TRBV2	.	.	TRBJ2-7
TGTGCCAGCTCTCGAACTCAGGCCGAAAAACTGTTTTTT	CASSRTQAEKLFF	TRBV18	.	.	TRBJ1-4
TGTGCCAGCAGCCAACCAGGGGTGGGGTCACCCCTCCACTTT	CASSQPGVGSPLHF	TRBV7-8	.	.	TRBJ1-6
TGTGCCAGCACTCCCCGGCGGGACACTGAAGCTTTCTTT	CASTPRRDTEAFF	TRBV7-2	.	.	TRBJ1-1
TGTGCCAGCAGTGCCCGGGACAGGAGCACCGGGGAGCTGTTTTTT	CASSARDRSTGELFF	TRBV6-6	TRBD1	.	TRBJ2-2
TGCGCCAGCAGCACCGGGACTAGCGGGGGGTACACAGATACGCAGTATTTT	CASSTGTSGGYTDTQYF	TRBV5-1	TRBD2	.	TRBJ2-3
TGTGCCAGCAGCCAACTAGCGGGGGTATTCAATGAGCAGTTCTTC	CASSQLAGVFNEQFF	TRBV5-4	TRBD2	.	TRBJ2-1
TGTGCCAGCAGCGAGGCTCTCGGCCAGGGGGCAGGGGCCTATGGCTACACCTTC	CASSEALGQGAGAYGYTF	TRBV9	TRBD1	.	TRBJ1-2
TGTGCCAGCTTCCAGGGGCCCCTAGGCGAGCAGTACTTC	CASFQGPLGEQYF	TRBV18	.	.	TRBJ2-7
TGTGCCAGCAGCCGGACAGGGGAGAAGAATTACGAGCAGTACTTC	CASSRTGEKNYEQYF	TRBV7-3	TRBD1	.	TRBJ2-7
TGTGCCAGCAGCTCCGGGTCACCCCTCCACTTT	CASSSGSPLHF	TRBV7-2	.	.	TRBJ1-6
TGTGCCTACGGGCTAGACGGACTTAGCAATCAGCCCCAGCATTTT	CAYGLDGLSNQPQHF	TRBV30	.	few	TRBJ1-5
TGTGCCAGCAGTGAATTCAAAAAGGGGGAAAAACTGTTTTTT	CASSEFKKGEKLFF	TRBV6-1	.	.	TRBJ1-4
TGCGCCAGCAGCCAAGGGACAGGGCTTAACTATGGCTACACCTTC	CASSQGTGLNYGYTF	TRBV4-3	TRBD1	.	TRBJ1-2
TGTGCCAGCAGAGATGGGAGCCTTAACTATGGCTACACCTTC	CASRDGSLNYGYTF	TRBV4-2	.	.	TRBJ1-2
TGTGCCAGCAGATCCCGACAGGGGGCCACTGAAGCTTTCTTT	CASRSRQGATEAFF	TRBV28	TRBD1	.	TRBJ1-1
TGTGCTAGTGGACTCGACGAGGCCGGTGGCTACACCTTC	CASGLDEAGGYTF	TRBV12-5	.	once	TRBJ1-2
TGTGCCAGCAGCTCCAGGGGAGAGGCCTCCTACAATGAGCAGTTCTTC	CASSSRGEASYNEQFF	TRBV7-9	.	once	TRBJ2-1
TGTGCCAGCAGTTTGGGACAGGGGGTCAAGACCCAGTACTTC	CASSLGQGVKTQYF	TRBV27	TRBD1	.	TRBJ2-5
TGTGCCAGTAGTGACAGGGTTGGGGTGTACGATGAAAAACTGTTTTTT	CASSDRVGVYDEKLFF	TRBV19	TRBD1	few	TRBJ1-4
TGCGCCAGCAGCTTTGGCAGCTATAATTCACCCCTCCACTTT	CASSFGSYNSPLHF	TRBV5-1	.	.	TRBJ1-6
TGTGCCAGCAGGACAAGGGGCAGGTACGAGCAGTACTTC	CASRTRGRYEQYF	TRBV6-5	.	.	TRBJ2-7
TGTGCCAGCAGTGCAGGACAGGGAAGTAACTATGGCTACACCTTC	CASSAGQGSNYGYTF	TRBV5-6	TRBD1	.	TRBJ1-2
TGTGCCAGCAGTCCCACAGGGTTAGGAAATCAGCCCCAGCATTTT	CASSPTGLGNQPQHF	TRBV6-5	.	.	TRBJ1-5
TGTGCCATCAGTGCGTTGATTAGCGGAGTTCTTGGAGATACGCAGTATTTT	CAISALISGVLGDTQYF	TRBV10-3	.	few	TRBJ2-3
TGCGCCAGCAGCTCCGGGACAGGGGCATCGAACACCGGGGAGCTGTTTTTT	CASSSGTGASNTGELFF	TRBV5-1	TRBD1	.	TRBJ2-2
TGTGCCAGCAGCCAAGATGGAGGGGCCTTCCACTTT	CASSQDGGAFHF	TRBV4-2	.	.	TRBJ1-6
TGTGCCAGCAGCTTACTTTGGACGGGAAATTCACCCCTCCACTTT	CASSLLWTGNSPLHF	TRBV5-8	.	few	TRBJ1-6
TGTGCCAGCAGTTACGCCGTGGGGGGGTACAATGAGCAGTTCTTC	CASSYAVGGYNEQFF	TRBV6-5	TRBD2	.	TRBJ2-1
TGTGCCAGCAGCTCCAATAGTTTTACGGGGGGGGAGTACAATGAGCAGTTCTTC	CASSSNSFTGGEYNEQFF	TRBV7-6	TRBD2	.	TRBJ2-1